The clone carrying this TCR beta chain was found a few times. The sample originates from a study of breast tumors, draining lymph nodes, adjacent tissues. V was pared by 0 bases and J by 7 bases, with 6 bases of the junction left unmatched. Germline CDR1 is SGHDT and CDR2 is YYEEEE. The CDR3 is 15 amino acids. TCRdb independently ran MiXCR on the multiplex PCR reads; one entry per CDR3 protein. This table holds approximately 300,000 distinct CDR3 sequences, 30% found once. Samples came from axillary lymph nodes draining the breast cancer. The sequence was collected from a female donor with breast cancer. Some clones in this sample may be carry-over from other donors' samples. The sample comprised axillary lymph node tissue. The J gene is TRBJ2-1, the V gene TRBV5-6, with TRBD1 matching over 8 bases. CDR3 sequence reads: CASSLGQGALNEQFF. Written as DNA, the CDR3 is TGTGCCAGCAGCTTGGGGCAGGGGGCTCTTAATGAGCAGTTCTTC.